A selection of T cell receptor beta chains follows, all from one sample in a study of blood T cell repertoires in COVID-19. Assay used: immunoSEQ multiplex PCR; TCRdb lists only in-frame clones, some missing. The sample has about 240,000 clones; around 86% are singletons. The sequencing input was peripheral blood. These receptors were taken from a woman aged 60-70 years with active or convalescent COVID-19. Each CDR3 is given without its conserved first and last residue. Each record gives: V gene, CDR3 protein.

>TRBV7-9
ASSLDGGGGYT
>TRBV28
ASSLPGSTDTQY
>TRBV12-3/TRBV12-4
ASSLGGQRELF
>TRBV14
ATPHRAVQY
>TRBV6-2/TRBV6-3
ASSYSPGMETEAF
>TRBV18
ASSDSMNTEAF
>TRBV30
AWSVLSSGTYNEQF
>TRBV2
ASSVITGGYGYT
>TRBV5-4
ASSLRTGINEKLF
>TRBV9
ASSVGLSSYNSPLH
>TRBV2
ASSEWGTENQPQH
>TRBV6-5
ASRNPGQASNEQY
>TRBV27
ASTTNNRGEGYT
>TRBV2
ARRRRGGPDTGELF
>TRBV9
ASSQQGTGELF
>TRBV4-3
ASSQDSGRAATNEKLF
>TRBV5-1
ASRPFAGRYNEQF
>TRBV2
ASTSYGTEAF
>TRBV7-9
ASSSTEGARNQPQH
>TRBV7-8
ASSFDRDNEQF
>TRBV29-1
SVGGTLGVNTEAF
>TRBV7-2
ASSLSLLAGRGGEQY
>TRBV6-5
ASSPGSNYGYT
>TRBV10-1
ASSASQNTEAF
>TRBV18
ASSQESQGNTGELF
>TRBV7-2
ASSQQAGAHSSYEQY
>TRBV12-3/TRBV12-4
ASRVNRVREQY
>TRBV19
ASSSAGARSYNEQF
>TRBV3-1/TRBV3-2
ASSQEGGSYNSPLH
>TRBV27
ASSPPGAYGYT
>TRBV6-5
ASSYSIGYYGYT
>TRBV7-6
ASSLNRQGFNFRNQPQH
>TRBV11-2
ASSLYDGFTDTQY
>TRBV5-1
ASSPTGATGELF
>TRBV28
ASSLALAGGPEQY
>TRBV19
ASSGTGELF
>TRBV21-1
ASSSLAGGPPDTQY
>TRBV7-6
ASSLVVTSGGTQY
>TRBV7-2
ARTGTDSNYGYT
>TRBV19
ASSEELRGYT
>TRBV30
AWSRLQGARTEAF
>TRBV4-1
ASSSPGQGALEAF
>TRBV2
ASTLWAGQGNSPLH
>TRBV20-1
RGTGGTEAF
>TRBV9
ASGRGNRDTEAF
>TRBV6-6
ASSRDYGYT
>TRBV5-4
ASSPWGPGTGELF
>TRBV6-5
ASSYDRGGNEQY
>TRBV21-1
ASSNSRDSYEQY
>TRBV5-1
ASSLTGSTYNEQF
>TRBV6-5
ASSNRQRSGTEAF
>TRBV4-3
ASSQEGGRFNEKLF
>TRBV24-1
ARGHRLNQPQH
>TRBV6-5
ASSLGQWNTEAF
>TRBV29-1
SVFRGLETQY
>TRBV3-1/TRBV3-2
ASSQVDIRGGSPLH